The TCR beta chain under discussion was sequenced for a study of OX40 agonist ivuxolimab in advanced cancers. The CDR3 consists of 13 residues. The germline V gene encodes CDR1 MNHEY and CDR2 SVGAGI. Using immunoSEQ multiplex PCR, the repertoire was profiled, and TCRdb retains in-frame clones only, with some absent. The sample shows 75,000 to 95,000 clones, more than 75% of them seen only once. Concerning this clone: The junction does not match germline at one end; this may be a read error.

The origin of this receptor is an adult with an advanced solid tumor such as melanoma, head and neck, liver or kidney cancer. The sample consisted of CD4+ or CD8+ T cells sorted from blood, taken in a trial of the OX40 agonist ivuxolimab. The chain joins TRBV6-5 to TRBJ1-1, with D tentatively TRBD1 (6 bases). For the CDR3, the DNA is TGTGCCAGCAGTTACTCGAACGGGGGCCGGGACATCTTT. Translated, it gives CASSYSNGGRDIF.